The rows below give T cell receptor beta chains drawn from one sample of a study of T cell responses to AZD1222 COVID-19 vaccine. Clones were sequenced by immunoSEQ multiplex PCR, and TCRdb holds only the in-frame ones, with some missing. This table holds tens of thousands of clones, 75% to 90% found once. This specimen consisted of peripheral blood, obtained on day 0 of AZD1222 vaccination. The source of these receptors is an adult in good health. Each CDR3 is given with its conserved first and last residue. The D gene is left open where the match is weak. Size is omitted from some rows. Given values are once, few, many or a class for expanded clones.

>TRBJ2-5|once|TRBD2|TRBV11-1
CASSLPIAGGETQYF
TGTGCCAGCAGCTTGCCGATAGCGGGAGGCGAGACCCAGTACTTC
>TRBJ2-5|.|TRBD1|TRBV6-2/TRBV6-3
CASSYPWARGPETQYF
TGTGCCAGCAGTTACCCCTGGGCCAGGGGGCCAGAGACCCAGTACTTC
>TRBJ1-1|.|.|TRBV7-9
CASNSGYIDSTTVNTEAFF
TGTGCCAGCAACTCGGGATACATCGATAGCACGACAGTGAACACTGAAGCTTTCTTT
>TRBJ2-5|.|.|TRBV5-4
CASSLPRAQETQYF
TGTGCCAGCAGCCTCCCTCGGGCGCAAGAGACCCAGTACTTC
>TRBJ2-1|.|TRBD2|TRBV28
CASSSSGRAPNEQFF
TGTGCCAGCAGTTCCAGCGGGAGGGCCCCCAATGAGCAGTTCTTC
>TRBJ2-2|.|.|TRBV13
CASSWTRRNTGELFF
TGTGCCAGCAGTTGGACGCGACGCAACACCGGGGAGCTGTTTTTT
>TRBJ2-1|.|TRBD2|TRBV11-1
CASSLAPSGTSHEQFF
TGTGCCAGCAGCTTAGCGCCTTCCGGGACTAGCCATGAGCAGTTCTTC
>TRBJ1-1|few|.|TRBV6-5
CASSSTIGTEAFF
TGTGCCAGCAGTTCCACGATAGGTACTGAAGCTTTCTTT
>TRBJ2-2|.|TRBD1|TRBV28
CASRYDRGTGELFF
TGTGCCAGCAGATACGACAGGGGCACCGGGGAGCTGTTTTTT
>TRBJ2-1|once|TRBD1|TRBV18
CASSPETGVNEQFF
TGTGCCAGCTCACCAGAGACAGGGGTCAATGAGCAGTTCTTC
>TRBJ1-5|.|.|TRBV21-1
CASSNLRPGLLAGPQHF
TGTGCCAGCAGCAACCTCAGGCCGGGACTCCTCGCAGGGCCCCAGCATTTT
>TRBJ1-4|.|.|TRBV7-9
CASSLGTEWREKLFF
TGTGCCAGCAGCTTAGGCACTGAATGGAGAGAAAAACTGTTTTTT
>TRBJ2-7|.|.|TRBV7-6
CASSLGADGRAYEQYF
TGTGCCAGCAGCTTAGGGGCGGACGGAAGAGCCTACGAGCAGTACTTC
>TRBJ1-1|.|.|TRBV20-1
CRGALNTEAFF
TGCAGAGGGGCTTTGAACACTGAAGCTTTCTTT
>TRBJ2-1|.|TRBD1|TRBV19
CASSPLRQGVGNEQFF
TGTGCCAGTTCCCCTTTGAGACAGGGGGTTGGAAATGAGCAGTTCTTC
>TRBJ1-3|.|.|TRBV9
CASSTSGEISGNTIYF
TGTGCCAGCAGCACCTCGGGGGAGATCTCTGGAAACACCATATATTTT
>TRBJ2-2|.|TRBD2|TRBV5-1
CASSLTSGNTGELFF
TGCGCCAGCAGCCTTACTAGCGGTAACACCGGGGAGCTGTTTTTT
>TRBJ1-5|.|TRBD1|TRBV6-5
CASSQGQGLWQPQHF
TGTGCCAGCAGCCAAGGACAGGGTCTTTGGCAGCCCCAGCATTTT
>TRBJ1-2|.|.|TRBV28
CASTLRTGFQGYTF
TGTGCCAGCACCCTAAGAACAGGGTTCCAAGGCTACACCTTC
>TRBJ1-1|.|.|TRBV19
CASSTGFGAFF
TGTGCCAGTAGCACAGGTTTTGGCGCTTTCTTT
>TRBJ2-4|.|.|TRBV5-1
CASSFTLAGAAKNIQYF
TGCGCCAGCAGCTTTACACTGGCAGGGGCAGCCAAAAACATTCAGTACTTC
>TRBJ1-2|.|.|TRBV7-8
CASSSRVRARDYGYTF
TGTGCCAGCAGCTCAAGGGTCAGGGCTAGGGACTATGGCTACACCTTC
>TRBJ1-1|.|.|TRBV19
CASSILGMNTEAFF
TGTGCCAGTAGTATTTTGGGCATGAACACTGAAGCTTTCTTT
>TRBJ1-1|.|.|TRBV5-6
CASSLMGFAEVNTEAFF
TGTGCCAGCAGCTTAATGGGGTTTGCAGAAGTGAACACTGAAGCTTTCTTT
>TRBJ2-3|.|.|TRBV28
CASSRTDTQYF
TGTGCCAGCAGTCGCACAGATACGCAGTATTTT
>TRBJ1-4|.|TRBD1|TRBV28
CASSFPAGGGEKLFF
TGTGCCAGCAGTTTCCCTGCAGGGGGCGGTGAAAAACTGTTTTTT
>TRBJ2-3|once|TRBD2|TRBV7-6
CASSLSGTSTDTQYF
TGTGCCAGCAGCCTTAGCGGGACGAGCACAGATACGCAGTATTTT
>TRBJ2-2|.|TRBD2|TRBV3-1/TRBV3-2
CASSQGWVAGARELFF
TGTGCCAGCAGCCAAGGTTGGGTAGCGGGAGCCAGGGAGCTGTTTTTT
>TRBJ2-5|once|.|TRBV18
CASSPPASLGETQYF
TGTGCCAGCTCACCACCGGCTAGTCTCGGGGAGACCCAGTACTTC
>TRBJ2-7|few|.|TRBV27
CASSLLGSRGYEQYF
TGTGCCAGCAGTTTATTGGGGTCAAGGGGGTACGAGCAGTACTTC
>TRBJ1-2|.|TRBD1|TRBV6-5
CASSSGGKGYGYTF
TGTGCCAGCAGCTCAGGGGGCAAGGGCTATGGCTACACCTTC
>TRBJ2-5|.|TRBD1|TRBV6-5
CASRGYRGKEETQYF
TGTGCCAGCAGAGGTTACAGGGGGAAGGAAGAGACCCAGTACTTC
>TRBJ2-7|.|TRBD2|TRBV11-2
CASSYTSVSYEQYF
TGTGCCAGCAGCTACACTAGCGTATCCTACGAGCAGTACTTC
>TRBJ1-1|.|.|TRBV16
CASSQSGQNTEAFF
TGTGCCAGCAGCCAATCGGGGCAGAACACTGAAGCTTTCTTT
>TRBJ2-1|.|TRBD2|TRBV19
CASRGELAAYNEQFF
TGTGCCAGTAGGGGGGAACTAGCGGCCTACAATGAGCAGTTCTTC
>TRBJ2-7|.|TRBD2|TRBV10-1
CASSERLAGPQYF
TGCGCCAGCAGTGAGAGACTAGCGGGTCCTCAGTACTTC
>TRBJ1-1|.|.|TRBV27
CASGAHTEAFF
TGTGCCAGCGGGGCACACACTGAAGCTTTCTTT
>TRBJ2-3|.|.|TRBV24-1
CATSDLEFTDTQYF
TGTGCCACCAGTGATTTGGAGTTCACAGATACGCAGTATTTT
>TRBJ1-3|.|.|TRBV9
CASSADRSSGNTIYF
TGTGCCAGCAGCGCTGACAGGTCCTCTGGAAACACCATATATTTT
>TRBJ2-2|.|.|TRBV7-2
CASSLGQHTGELFF
TGTGCCAGCAGCTTAGGACAGCACACCGGGGAGCTGTTTTTT
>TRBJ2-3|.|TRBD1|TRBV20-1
CSASAGGVHKDTQYF
TGCAGTGCTAGTGCAGGGGGTGTGCATAAGGATACGCAGTATTTT
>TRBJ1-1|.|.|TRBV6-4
CASSEKGNTEAFF
TGTGCCAGCAGTGAAAAGGGGAACACTGAAGCTTTCTTT
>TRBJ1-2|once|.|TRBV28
CASSVPSGGQYGYTF
TGTGCCAGCAGTGTCCCCTCCGGGGGCCAGTATGGCTACACCTTC
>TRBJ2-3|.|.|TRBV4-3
CASSQEYNRDLGPDTQYF
TGCGCCAGCAGCCAAGAGTACAACAGGGACTTAGGCCCCGATACGCAGTATTTT
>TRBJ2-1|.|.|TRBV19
CASHNNGGREYYNEQFF
TGTGCCAGCCACAACAACGGAGGACGGGAGTACTACAATGAGCAGTTCTTC
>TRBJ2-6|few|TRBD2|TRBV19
CASSMASGTGANVLTF
TGTGCCAGTAGTATGGCTAGCGGGACTGGGGCCAACGTCCTGACTTTC
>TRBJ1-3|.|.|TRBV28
CASRHPSVWDFSGNTIYF
TGTGCCAGCCGCCACCCATCCGTTTGGGACTTTTCTGGAAACACCATATATTTT
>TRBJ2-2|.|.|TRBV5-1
CASSLAGTDTGELFF
TGCGCCAGCAGCTTGGCAGGGACGGACACCGGGGAGCTGTTTTTT
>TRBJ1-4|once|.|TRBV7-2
CASSLSQVNEKLFF
TGTGCCAGCAGCTTATCCCAGGTTAATGAAAAACTGTTTTTT
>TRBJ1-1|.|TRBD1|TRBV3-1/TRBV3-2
CASSPGQGYTEAFF
TGTGCCAGCAGCCCCGGACAGGGTTATACTGAAGCTTTCTTT
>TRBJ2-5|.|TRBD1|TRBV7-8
CASSSWTGGRKETQYF
TGTGCCAGCAGCTCCTGGACAGGGGGGCGTAAAGAGACCCAGTACTTC
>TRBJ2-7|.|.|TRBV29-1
CSVEDADVGSSYEQYF
TGCAGCGTTGAAGACGCAGACGTGGGATCCTCCTACGAGCAGTACTTC
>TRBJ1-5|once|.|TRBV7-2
CASSLRPPKQPQHF
TGTGCCAGCAGCCTACGACCGCCTAAGCAGCCCCAGCATTTT
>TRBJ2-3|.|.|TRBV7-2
CASSKTGVRTDTQYF
TGTGCCAGCAGCAAAACGGGGGTCAGAACAGATACGCAGTATTTT
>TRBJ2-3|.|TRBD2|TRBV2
CASSGGTSTQYF
TGTGCCAGCAGTGGTGGGACTAGTACGCAGTATTTT
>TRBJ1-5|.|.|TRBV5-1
CASSPEGFSNQPQHF
TGCGCCAGCAGCCCTGAGGGATTTAGCAATCAGCCCCAGCATTTT
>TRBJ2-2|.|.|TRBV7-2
CASSFLQEGGELFF
TGTGCCAGCAGCTTCCTCCAAGAGGGCGGGGAGCTGTTTTTT
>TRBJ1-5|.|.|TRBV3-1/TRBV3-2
CASSQDGGAPVGNQPQHF
TGTGCCAGCAGCCAAGATGGCGGAGCCCCGGTCGGCAATCAGCCCCAGCATTTT
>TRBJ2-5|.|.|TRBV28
CASSPLGFGETQYF
TGTGCCAGCAGTCCCCTCGGGTTTGGAGAGACCCAGTACTTC